The next 7 T cell receptor beta chains were all read from a single sample in a study of siplizumab effects on memory and regulatory T cells. Their antigens remain unidentified. The mixed lymphocyte reaction cells were cocultured at 37°C for more than five days. Method: immunoSEQ multiplex PCR; TCRdb's copy keeps in-frame clones and lacks some. The table records 3,000 to 4,000 clones, roughly 50% of them present only once. Sequencing was performed on CFSE-low (dividing) CD8+ T cells sorted from an allogeneic mixed lymphocyte reaction. The receptors come from a human donor in good health; the cells came from an allogeneic mixed lymphocyte reaction. Some clones in this sample may be carry-over from other donors' samples.

J is TRBJ2-7 and V is TRBV5-1; maybe TRBD1 (7 bases). Trimming removed 0 bases from V and 3 bases from J, with 19 bases in between. Germline V gene sequence: CDR1 SGHRS, CDR2 YFSETQ. The CDR3 is made up of 17 amino acids. CDR3 in DNA: TGCGCCAGCAGCTTGGCCGCGCAGGGGGGTCAGATCTACGAGCAGTACTTC. It yields the protein CASSLAAQGGQIYEQYF.

The V call is TRBV6-1, the J call TRBJ1-4; D remains ambiguous. Germline V gives CDR1 MNHNS, CDR2 SASEGT. V was pared by 0 bases and J by 8 bases, with 10 bases between. CDR3 length equals 14 residues. The CDR3 sequence: CASSEAVYGEKLFF. In DNA form, the CDR3 reads TGTGCCAGCAGTGAAGCGGTCTATGGGGAAAAACTGTTTTTT.

Only one count was recorded for this clone. V usage is TRBV6-5 and J usage is TRBJ2-7; TRBD2 matches 8 bases. The V and J ends lost 5 bases and 4 bases, in that order; junction bases with no gene match: 7. This CDR3 has 14 amino acids. CDR1 and CDR2 from the germline V gene are MNHEY and SVGAGI. CDR3 sequence reads: CASSLGRGGYEQYF. In nucleotides, the CDR3 is TGTGCCAGCAGTCTAGGACGGGGGGGGTACGAGCAGTACTTC.

V gene TRBV19 combines with J gene TRBJ1-5, with D maybe TRBD1 (6 bases). This CDR3 has 15 residues. Germline CDR1 reads LNHDA; CDR2 reads SQIVND (reference sequence). Trimming took 1 base from V and 3 from J, leaving 10 bases between them. The CDR3 spells CASSIGGGYNQPQHF. Here the CDR3 DNA reads TGTGCCAGTAGTATAGGTGGGGGCTACAATCAGCCCCAGCATTTT.

This chain joins TRBV7-6 and TRBJ2-7; D is tentatively TRBD1 or TRBD2 (5 bases each). CDR1 is SGHVS and CDR2 is FNYEAQ in the germline V gene. V lost 6 bases and J lost 1, with 7 bases in between. This CDR3 is 12 amino acids long. CDR3 loop: CASSGGSYEQYF. The CDR3 DNA reads as TGTGCCAGCAGTGGGGGATCCTACGAGCAGTACTTC.

This rearrangement joins TRBV5-6 to TRBJ1-1; D is ambiguous. Germline V gene sequence: CDR1 SGHDT, CDR2 YYEEEE. V gave up 4 bases and J gave up 8 bases, with 15 bases separating them. CDR3 length: 13 residues. CDR3: CASSPPGDNEAFF. CDR3 sequence (DNA): TGTGCCAGCAGCCCACCGGGTGATAACGAAGCTTTCTTT.

The genes are TRBV13 and TRBJ2-3; TRBD2 is a possible D gene (6 bases). With 1 base removed from V and 2 bases from J, the gap between germline ends came to 10 bases. The CDR3 totals 15 residues. CDR1 is PRHDT and CDR2 is FYEKMQ in the germline V gene (reference sequence). The CDR3 here is CASSLAGEHTDTQYF. DNA of the CDR3: TGTGCCAGCAGCTTAGCGGGGGAGCACACAGATACGCAGTATTTT.